This T cell receptor beta chain was sequenced in a study of a mutant IDH1 vaccine in newly diagnosed glioma. Study information: Mean patient age was approximately 40 years; around 62% were male and around 38% female.

The time point here: week 11, during vaccination. Doses of 300 ug of mutant IDH1 20-mer peptide were given with topical imiquimod. Donors' newly diagnosed IDH1-mutant WHO grade 3 or 4 astrocytomas lacked nuclear ATRX. With regard to this clone: What it binds is not known.

The assay was immunoSEQ multiplex PCR, and TCRdb's table has in-frame clones only and misses some. This sample yields around 40,000 clones, of which roughly 84% are seen a single time; approximately 2% belongs to the top ten. Whole-study results and caveats: Immune responses induced by vaccination arose in 93.3% of the patients.

The receptor comes from a man aged 40-55 years with glioma. Sequencing was performed on PBMCs, taken from a glioma patient whose treatment included an IDH1 peptide vaccine.

The CDR3 here is CASSLVRGYEQFF. CDR3 DNA: TGCGCCAGCAGCTTGGTTCGGGGATATGAGCAGTTCTTC. This sequence joins TRBV5-1 and TRBJ2-1; weak D call: TRBD2 (5 bases). Per germline, CDR1 SGHRS and CDR2 YFSETQ. This CDR3 comprises 13 residues. V lost 0 bases and J 8 bases, leaving 9 bases between the germline ends.